This T cell receptor beta chain was documented in a study of T cells in localized non-small cell lung cancer. Study observations and caveats: Of the tissues analyzed, uninvolved adjacent lung showed maximal T cell clonality, greater than tumor. Appearing in adjacent lung were a median 57 of the top 100 tumor clones.

Measured with immunoSEQ multiplex PCR; TCRdb has only the in-frame clones, and not every one. The sample has about 33,000 clones, approximately 87% seen once. The V gene lost 0 bases and the J gene lost 1 base, with 10 bases spanning the gap. The CDR3 has 15 residues. Per germline, CDR1 SGHDT and CDR2 YYEEEE. In its sample, this clone was seen a few times. Antigen specificity is unknown. The rearrangement links TRBV5-6 to TRBJ1-1; D remains unclear. The sample here was peripheral blood, taken before any cancer treatment. This TCR came from a man between 40 and 70 years old with stage I lung adenocarcinoma. The CDR3, as DNA: TGTGCCAGCAGCTTGGCACGGTACCCGAACACTGAAGCTTTCTTT. Encoded protein: CASSLARYPNTEAFF.